One and the same sample provided the 31 T cell receptor beta chains below, sequenced in a study of persistence of HIV-infected CD4 T cells. The antigens for these receptors are not known. An overlapping HIV-1 Gag peptide pool stimulated these cells at 0.75 to 1 ug/peptide/mL. Memory cells lacking CD40L and CD69 with high CD45RO were sorted. This was the immunoSEQ version 4 assay in survey mode. Using immunoSEQ multiplex PCR, the repertoire was profiled, and TCRdb retains in-frame clones only, with some absent. The table records around 60,000 clones, about 77% of them present only once. The sample was CD4+ T cells sorted from PBMCs after roughly 20-hour stimulation, taken from a patient who received antiretroviral therapy. All receptors derive from an adult man with HIV who was CMV-seropositive.

This chain connects TRBV6-6 to TRBJ2-5; D is possibly TRBD1 or TRBD2 (5 bases each). The V and J ends lost 8 bases and 1 base respectively, with 14 bases between them. Looked up from germline, CDR1 is MNHNY and CDR2 is SVGAGI (reference sequence). The CDR3 is 14 residues long. CDR3 residues: CASHGSGRQETQYF. The CDR3 nucleotides read TGTGCCAGCCACGGGTCGGGGCGCCAAGAGACCCAGTACTTC.

Only one count was recorded for this clone. This chain joins TRBV6-6 and TRBJ2-2; a possible D gene is TRBD1 (6 bases). The germline V gene encodes CDR1 MNHNY and CDR2 SVGAGI (reference sequence). Trimming removed 10 bases at V and 4 bases at J, with 16 bases between. The CDR3 extends over 14 amino acids. The CDR3 region is CAITGRTGTGELFF. The CDR3 coding sequence is TGTGCCATCACAGGGAGAACGGGCACCGGGGAGCTGTTTTTT.

V and J are TRBV6-5 and TRBJ2-7; maybe TRBD1 (5 bases). The CDR3 extends over 14 amino acids. V was shortened by 5 bases and J by 0 bases, with 11 bases between the two germline ends. Germline V gene data show CDR1 as MNHEY and CDR2 as SVGAGI. CDR3 region: CASSPGFSSYEQYF. The CDR3 nucleotides read TGTGCCAGCAGTCCAGGGTTCAGCTCCTACGAGCAGTACTTC.

The rearrangement joins TRBV6-6 to TRBJ1-1; no firm D call. V dropped 1 base and J dropped 1 base, with 4 bases sitting between them. The CDR3 has 13 residues. Germline CDR1 is MNHNY and CDR2 is SVGAGI (reference sequence). The CDR3 DNA is TGTGCCAGCAGTTACTACGGGAACACTGAAGCTTTCTTT. Translated: CASSYYGNTEAFF.

This chain links TRBV6-5 with TRBJ1-5; 9 nucleotides agree with TRBD1. J was trimmed by 1 base and V by 6 bases; bases with no gene match: 4. Per germline, CDR1 MNHEY and CDR2 SVGAGI. The CDR3 sequence is 15 residues long. The CDR3 region has the DNA TGTGCCAGCAGACAGGGGGCCCAAAGCAATCAGCCCCAGCATTTT. Its translation is CASRQGAQSNQPQHF.

The chain recombines TRBV18 with TRBJ2-3; TRBD1 might be the D (5 bases). The ends were cut back, 0 bases at V and 4 bases at J, with 14 bases in the middle. This CDR3 spans 16 amino acids. CDR1 is KGHSH and CDR2 is LQKENI in the germline V gene. The CDR3 reads CASSPPRGMTSDTQYF. The CDR3 DNA is TGTGCCAGCTCACCACCTAGGGGAATGACATCAGATACGCAGTATTTT.

A few counts support this clone. This chain connects TRBV28 to TRBJ1-5, with 8 bases matching TRBD1. After removal of 6 bases from V and 7 bases from J, the junction contained 11 bases not matched to a gene. Germline lookup yields CDR1 MDHEN and CDR2 SYDVKM. The CDR3 runs 15 residues. The CDR3 loop is CASRLTQGAEQPQHF. The CDR3 DNA sequence: TGTGCCAGCAGACTCACTCAGGGGGCAGAACAGCCCCAGCATTTT.

The chain employs TRBV3-1 (or the pseudogene TRBV3-2) and TRBJ1-2; 9 nucleotides match TRBD1. V lost 4 bases to trimming and J lost 5 bases; unmatched junction nucleotides: 5. This CDR3 is built from 14 residues. Germline values: CDR1 LGHDT, CDR2 YNNKEL (reference sequence). The CDR3, as DNA: TGTGCCAGCAGCCTCGGGACAGGGAGATATGGCTACACCTTC. This encodes CASSLGTGRYGYTF.

This sequence joins TRBV27 and TRBJ1-4; 10 bases map to TRBD1. CDR3 size: 17 residues. Germline CDR1 MNHEY, CDR2 SMNVEV (reference sequence). J lost 7 bases, V lost 2 bases, and 10 bases had no gene match. Written as DNA, the CDR3 is TGTGCCAGCAGTTTACGCCCGGGGGGACAGGGGAGTGAAAAACTGTTTTTT. Protein product: CASSLRPGGQGSEKLFF. Full variable domain (missing parts from reference TRBV27 and TRBJ1-4): EAQVTQNPRYLITVTGKKLTVTCSQNMNHEYMSWYRQDPGLGLRQIYYSMNVEVTDKGDVPEGYKVSRKEKRNFPLILESPSPNQTSLYFCASSLRPGGQGSEKLFFGSGTQLSVL.

This rearrangement joins TRBV14 to TRBJ2-2; 7 nucleotides align to TRBD1. J lost 6 bases, V lost 2 bases, and 0 bases had no gene match. CDR3 size: 13 residues. Per the germline V gene, CDR1 is SGHDN and CDR2 is FVKESK. The CDR3 DNA follows: TGTGCCAGCAGCCAACAGGGGGCCGGGGAGCTGTTTTTT. This sequence encodes CASSQQGAGELFF.

This clone was recorded once. The chain links TRBV29-1 to TRBJ2-4; TRBD2 might be the D (5 bases). Trimming stripped 7 bases from V and 0 bases from J, with 10 bases between. The length of the CDR3 is 13 residues. The germline V gene encodes CDR1 SQVTM and CDR2 ANQGSEA. The chain's CDR3 is CSAGEIAKNIQYF. CDR3 nucleotide sequence: TGCAGCGCCGGGGAAATAGCCAAAAACATTCAGTACTTC.

The chain has TRBV15 and TRBJ2-7; D call uncertain. V dropped 0 bases and J dropped 4 bases, with 4 bases sitting between them. The length of the CDR3 is 12 residues. Germline V gene lookup returns CDR1 LNHNV and CDR2 YYDKDF (reference sequence). The DNA for the CDR3 is TGTGCCACCAGCAGAGATGTGTACGAGCAGTACTTC. Translated, it gives CATSRDVYEQYF.

This clone appeared once. The rearrangement uses TRBV2 and TRBJ1-5; 7 positions match TRBD1. Germline CDR1 and CDR2: SNHLY and FYNNEI. The V segment lost 5 bases and the J segment 5 bases; nucleotides outside the gene matches: 6. The CDR3 has 14 residues. The CDR3, as DNA: TGTGCCAGCAGTCTGAGACAGGGAGATCAGCCCCAGCATTTT. Protein sequence: CASSLRQGDQPQHF.

The chain links TRBV12-3 or TRBV12-4 to TRBJ2-3, with D hard to call. CDR3 length: 13 residues. Trimming cost V 4 bases and J 2 bases, with 7 bases left between them. CDR3 nucleotides: TGTGCCAGCAGTTCGGCTAACACAGATACGCAGTATTTT. Amino acid sequence: CASSSANTDTQYF.

V and J are TRBV6-1 and TRBJ1-2; D call uncertain. Germline-derived CDR1 and CDR2 are MNHNS and SASEGT. Between the trimmed V and J ends, which lost 3 bases and 8 bases, there was a span of 13 bases. CDR3 length: 13 amino acids. The CDR3 coding sequence is TGTGCCAGCAGTGACGCCGGCTTTGGCGGCTACACCTTC. It codes for CASSDAGFGGYTF.

The rearrangement links TRBV10-2 to TRBJ1-6; possible D gene TRBD1, 6 bases. V lost 7 bases, J lost 6 bases, and 10 bases lay in between. The CDR3 consists of 13 residues. CDR1 WSHSY and CDR2 SAAADI come from the germline V gene. The CDR3 coding sequence is TGCGCCAGCAATGACAGGCGTAATTCACCCCTCCACTTT. This translates into CASNDRRNSPLHF.

This clone appeared a few times. The chain links TRBV7-9 to TRBJ2-3, with TRBD2 identical over 11 bases. The CDR3 length is 12 residues. Germline V lookup: CDR1 SEHNR, CDR2 FQNEAQ (reference sequence). Germline trimming cut 5 bases from V and 11 bases from J; bases unmatched to any gene: 3. CDR3 DNA sequence: TGTGCCAGCAGCCCCCTAGCGGGGGGGCAGTATTTT. Its protein is CASSPLAGGQYF. The variable domain in full, completed from reference TRBV7-9 and TRBJ2-3, reads DTGVSQNPRHKITKRGQNVTFRCDPISEHNRLYWYRQTLGQGPEFLTYFQNEAQLEKSRLLSDRFSAERPKGSFSTLEIQRTEQGDSAMYLCASSPLAGGQYFGPGTRLTVL.

J is TRBJ2-1 and V is TRBV2, with D tentatively TRBD1 or TRBD2 (6 bases each). The CDR3 length is 13 residues. V lost 8 bases and J lost 8, with 16 bases in between. CDR1 and CDR2 (germline): SNHLY, FYNNEI. The CDR3 region has the DNA TGTGCCAGCGGGGGACAACGGGGGCATGAGCAGTTCTTC. Translated: CASGGQRGHEQFF.

The chain uses TRBV7-2 and TRBJ1-5; TRBD1 matches 9 bases. Germline CDR1 and CDR2: SGHTA and FQGNSA. The CDR3 spans 14 residues. V was clipped by 4 bases and J by 5 bases; unmatched bases: 3. In DNA form, the CDR3 reads TGTGCCAGCAGCTGGACAGGGGTCGATCAGCCCCAGCATTTT. Its translation is CASSWTGVDQPQHF.

The chain joins TRBV19 to TRBJ2-2, with TRBD1 identical over 7 bases. The CDR3 contains 15 residues. The V and J ends lost 7 bases and 0 bases, in that order; junction bases with no gene match: 5. CDR1 LNHDA and CDR2 SQIVND come from the germline V gene (reference sequence). The CDR3 reads CASNPTGSNTGELFF. For the CDR3, the DNA is TGTGCCAGTAACCCGACAGGGTCGAACACCGGGGAGCTGTTTTTT.

This sequence joins TRBV11-2 and TRBJ1-2; 10 nucleotides agree with TRBD1. The germline V gene has CDR1 SGHAT and CDR2 FQNNGV. The CDR3 spans 16 residues. J gave up 1 base and V 1 base, and 3 bases lay outside the gene matches. The CDR3 region has the DNA TGTGCCAGCAGCTTAGGACAGGGGGCGTATAACTATGGCTACACCTTC. Its translation is CASSLGQGAYNYGYTF.

The chain couples TRBV6-6 to TRBJ2-1, with 9 bases lining up with TRBD1. Germline V gene data show CDR1 as MNHNY and CDR2 as SVGAGI (reference sequence). The CDR3 extends over 20 amino acids. With V trimmed by 6 bases and J by 0 bases, 18 bases remained unmatched. CDR3 amino acids: CASSRIPGQGRIVSYNEQFF. CDR3 bases: TGTGCCAGCAGCAGAATTCCGGGACAGGGTAGAATTGTCTCCTACAATGAGCAGTTCTTC.

The genes are TRBV28 and TRBJ2-7; D unresolved. V was shortened by 4 bases and J by 1 base, with 11 bases between the two germline ends. The CDR3 sequence is 14 residues long. Germline CDR1 reads MDHEN; CDR2 reads SYDVKM. The CDR3 loop is CASSSTDRSYEQYF. The CDR3 coding sequence is TGTGCCAGCAGTTCCACGGACCGATCCTACGAGCAGTACTTC.

V usage is TRBV19 and J usage is TRBJ1-5, with TRBD1 identical over 7 bases. This CDR3 has 13 amino acids. The V gene end was trimmed by 8 bases and the J gene end by 1 base; junction bases not matched to a gene: 2. Germline lookup yields CDR1 LNHDA and CDR2 SQIVND (reference sequence). The CDR3 DNA is TGTGCCAGTCGGGACAGAAGCAATCAGCCCCAGCATTTT. This translates into CASRDRSNQPQHF.

The CDR3: CASSLVLGTEAFF. CDR3 DNA sequence: TGTGCCAGCAGTTTGGTTTTAGGCACTGAAGCTTTCTTT. The V call is TRBV28, the J call TRBJ1-1; the D is unclear. The CDR3 consists of 13 residues. Germline CDR1 is MDHEN and CDR2 is SYDVKM. V gave up 3 bases and J gave up 4 bases, with 9 bases separating them. Based on the CDR3 plus reference TRBV28 and TRBJ1-1, the full variable domain is DVKVTQSSRYLVKRTGEKVFLECVQDMDHENMFWYRQDPGLGLRLIYFSYDVKMKEKGDIPEGYSVSREKKERFSLILESASTNQTSMYLCASSLVLGTEAFFGQGTRLTVV.

There are a few counts of this clone. V usage is TRBV7-3 and J usage is TRBJ2-5; D gene ambiguous. Trimming left V 4 bases short and J 3 bases short, with 12 bases between. Germline V gives CDR1 SGHTA, CDR2 FQGTGA. The CDR3 totals 14 residues. For the CDR3, the DNA is TGTGCCAGCAGCTCCCCAGGCCGAAAAGAGACCCAGTACTTC. Translating gives CASSSPGRKETQYF. The full variable domain, completed using reference TRBV7-3 and TRBJ2-5, is GAGVSQTPSNKVTEKGKYVELRCDPISGHTALYWYRQSLGQGPEFLIYFQGTGAADDSGLPNDRFFAVRPEGSVSTLKIQRTERGDSAVYLCASSSPGRKETQYFGPGTRLLVL.

The V and J genes are TRBV6-5 and TRBJ2-2, with no clear D. The germline CDR1 and CDR2 sequences are MNHEY and SVGAGI. CDR3 size: 13 residues. With 6 bases removed from V and 2 bases from J, the gap between germline ends came to 7 bases. CDR3 protein: CASRTLNTGELFF. CDR3 sequence (DNA): TGTGCCAGCAGGACGCTCAACACCGGGGAGCTGTTTTTT.

The table lists this clone with a few counts. This chain links TRBV3-1 (or the pseudogene TRBV3-2) with TRBJ1-1; tentative D call: TRBD1 (6 bases). Trimming stripped 3 bases from V and 11 bases from J, with 22 bases between. This CDR3 contains 15 residues. Germline CDR1 and CDR2: LGHDT and YNNKEL (reference sequence). The CDR3 DNA follows: TGTGCCAGCAGCCATCATGGACAGCTTTATCATATGGCTTTCTTT. It encodes CASSHHGQLYHMAFF.

V usage is TRBV28 and J usage is TRBJ2-1; 12 bases agree with TRBD2. Germline values: CDR1 MDHEN, CDR2 SYDVKM. The CDR3 totals 15 residues. The trim removed 4 bases at V and 15 bases at J, leaving 13 bases unmatched. This CDR3 reads CASSSRASGGAQPFF. In DNA, the CDR3 is TGTGCCAGCAGTTCCCGGGCTAGCGGGGGGGCTCAACCGTTCTTC.

The rearrangement uses TRBV4-1 and TRBJ2-7; 7 bases map to TRBD1. The J segment lost 5 bases and the V segment lost 4 bases, leaving 14 bases of the junction unmatched. Looked up from germline, CDR1 is MGHRA and CDR2 is YSYEKL. The CDR3 is made up of 16 amino acids. CDR3 DNA sequence: TGCGCCAGCAGCCGATCGACAGGGATGAGTCCCCACGAGCAGTACTTC. Translated, it gives CASSRSTGMSPHEQYF.

The V call is TRBV5-4, the J call TRBJ1-1; D gene unclear. The ends were cut back, 7 bases at V and 1 base at J, with 11 bases in the middle. Germline lookup yields CDR1 SGHNT and CDR2 YYREEE (reference sequence). This CDR3 has 13 residues. CDR3 DNA sequence: TGTGCCAGCTCCCGGCTGACGAACACTGAAGCTTTCTTT. Its protein product is CASSRLTNTEAFF.